This entry features one TCR beta chain sequence. Its antigen remains unknown. Looked up from germline, CDR1 is KGHSH and CDR2 is LQKENI. V shed 0 bases and J shed 13 bases, with 12 bases lying between them. The CDR3 is 13 residues long. Time point of the sample: pretreatment peripheral blood. The data are from a study of PD-L1 blockade in urothelial cancer. Background on the study: About 85% of the 29 patients were men with bladder-origin urothelial cancer. Analysis of blood occurred 3 weeks (second dose) and 6 weeks after treatment start. Study-wide results and limits: When pretreatment blood TCR clonality was below the median, it predicted better survival.

Every PCR got spiked synthetic TCR analog templates. This table comes from immunoSEQ multiplex PCR, and its TCRdb copy is limited to in-frame clones, with some not included. The sample contains fewer than 50,000 clones, more than 70% of which appear only once. Specimen: PBMCs, collected around atezolizumab (anti-PD-L1) treatment. The sequence was obtained from a donor over 35 with urothelial cancer. The rearrangement uses TRBV18 and TRBJ2-2; D is perhaps TRBD1 (6 bases). This chain's CDR3 is CASSPPGAPRLFF. CDR3 nucleotide sequence: TGTGCCAGCTCACCACCGGGGGCCCCGAGGCTGTTTTTT.